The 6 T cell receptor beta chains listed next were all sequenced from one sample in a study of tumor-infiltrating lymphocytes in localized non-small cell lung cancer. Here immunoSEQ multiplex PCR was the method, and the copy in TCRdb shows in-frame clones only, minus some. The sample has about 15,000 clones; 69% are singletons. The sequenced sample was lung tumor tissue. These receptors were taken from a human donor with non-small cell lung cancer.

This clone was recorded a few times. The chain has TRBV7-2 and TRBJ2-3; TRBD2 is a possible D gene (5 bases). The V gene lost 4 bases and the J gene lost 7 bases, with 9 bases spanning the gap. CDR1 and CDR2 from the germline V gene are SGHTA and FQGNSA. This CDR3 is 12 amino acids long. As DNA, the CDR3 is TGTGCCAGCAGCTCGCGGGTTAATACGCAGTATTTT. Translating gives CASSSRVNTQYF.

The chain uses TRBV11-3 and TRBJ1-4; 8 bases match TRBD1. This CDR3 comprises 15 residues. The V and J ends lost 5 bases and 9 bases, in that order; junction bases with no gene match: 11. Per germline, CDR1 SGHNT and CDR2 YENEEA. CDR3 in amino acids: CASSQTPGQVQKLFF. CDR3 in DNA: TGTGCCAGCAGCCAAACCCCGGGACAGGTCCAAAAACTGTTTTTT.

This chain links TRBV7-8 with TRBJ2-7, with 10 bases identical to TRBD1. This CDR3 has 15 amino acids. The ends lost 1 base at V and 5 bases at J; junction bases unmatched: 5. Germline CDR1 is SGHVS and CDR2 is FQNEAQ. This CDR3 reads CASSLGQGAENEQYF. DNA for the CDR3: TGTGCCAGCAGCTTAGGACAGGGGGCCGAAAACGAGCAGTACTTC. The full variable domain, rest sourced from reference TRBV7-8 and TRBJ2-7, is GAGVSQSPRYKVAKRGQDVALRCDPISGHVSLFWYQQALGQGPEFLTYFQNEAQLDKSGLPSDRFFAERPEGSVSTLKIQRTQQEDSAVYLCASSLGQGAENEQYFGPGTRLTVT.

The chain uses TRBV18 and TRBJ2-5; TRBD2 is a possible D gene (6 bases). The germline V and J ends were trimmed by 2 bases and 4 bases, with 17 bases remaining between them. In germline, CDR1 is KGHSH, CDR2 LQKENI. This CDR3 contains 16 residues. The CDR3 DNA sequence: TGTGCCAGCTCACCATGGGGCCTAGCGCTGGGAGAGACCCAGTACTTC. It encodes CASSPWGLALGETQYF.

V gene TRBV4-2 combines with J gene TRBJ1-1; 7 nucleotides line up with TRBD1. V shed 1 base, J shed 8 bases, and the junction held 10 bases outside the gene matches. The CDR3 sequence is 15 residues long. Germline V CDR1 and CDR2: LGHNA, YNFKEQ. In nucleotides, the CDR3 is TGTGCCAGCAGCCAAGGCGACCAGACAGGGCTAGAAGCTTTCTTT. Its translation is CASSQGDQTGLEAFF.

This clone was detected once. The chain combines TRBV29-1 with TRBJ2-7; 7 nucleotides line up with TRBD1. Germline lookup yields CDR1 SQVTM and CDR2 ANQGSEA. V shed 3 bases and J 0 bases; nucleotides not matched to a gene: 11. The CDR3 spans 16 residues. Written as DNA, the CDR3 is TGCAGCGTTGAGGAAATGACAGGGTCGCGCTCCTACGAGCAGTACTTC. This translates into CSVEEMTGSRSYEQYF.